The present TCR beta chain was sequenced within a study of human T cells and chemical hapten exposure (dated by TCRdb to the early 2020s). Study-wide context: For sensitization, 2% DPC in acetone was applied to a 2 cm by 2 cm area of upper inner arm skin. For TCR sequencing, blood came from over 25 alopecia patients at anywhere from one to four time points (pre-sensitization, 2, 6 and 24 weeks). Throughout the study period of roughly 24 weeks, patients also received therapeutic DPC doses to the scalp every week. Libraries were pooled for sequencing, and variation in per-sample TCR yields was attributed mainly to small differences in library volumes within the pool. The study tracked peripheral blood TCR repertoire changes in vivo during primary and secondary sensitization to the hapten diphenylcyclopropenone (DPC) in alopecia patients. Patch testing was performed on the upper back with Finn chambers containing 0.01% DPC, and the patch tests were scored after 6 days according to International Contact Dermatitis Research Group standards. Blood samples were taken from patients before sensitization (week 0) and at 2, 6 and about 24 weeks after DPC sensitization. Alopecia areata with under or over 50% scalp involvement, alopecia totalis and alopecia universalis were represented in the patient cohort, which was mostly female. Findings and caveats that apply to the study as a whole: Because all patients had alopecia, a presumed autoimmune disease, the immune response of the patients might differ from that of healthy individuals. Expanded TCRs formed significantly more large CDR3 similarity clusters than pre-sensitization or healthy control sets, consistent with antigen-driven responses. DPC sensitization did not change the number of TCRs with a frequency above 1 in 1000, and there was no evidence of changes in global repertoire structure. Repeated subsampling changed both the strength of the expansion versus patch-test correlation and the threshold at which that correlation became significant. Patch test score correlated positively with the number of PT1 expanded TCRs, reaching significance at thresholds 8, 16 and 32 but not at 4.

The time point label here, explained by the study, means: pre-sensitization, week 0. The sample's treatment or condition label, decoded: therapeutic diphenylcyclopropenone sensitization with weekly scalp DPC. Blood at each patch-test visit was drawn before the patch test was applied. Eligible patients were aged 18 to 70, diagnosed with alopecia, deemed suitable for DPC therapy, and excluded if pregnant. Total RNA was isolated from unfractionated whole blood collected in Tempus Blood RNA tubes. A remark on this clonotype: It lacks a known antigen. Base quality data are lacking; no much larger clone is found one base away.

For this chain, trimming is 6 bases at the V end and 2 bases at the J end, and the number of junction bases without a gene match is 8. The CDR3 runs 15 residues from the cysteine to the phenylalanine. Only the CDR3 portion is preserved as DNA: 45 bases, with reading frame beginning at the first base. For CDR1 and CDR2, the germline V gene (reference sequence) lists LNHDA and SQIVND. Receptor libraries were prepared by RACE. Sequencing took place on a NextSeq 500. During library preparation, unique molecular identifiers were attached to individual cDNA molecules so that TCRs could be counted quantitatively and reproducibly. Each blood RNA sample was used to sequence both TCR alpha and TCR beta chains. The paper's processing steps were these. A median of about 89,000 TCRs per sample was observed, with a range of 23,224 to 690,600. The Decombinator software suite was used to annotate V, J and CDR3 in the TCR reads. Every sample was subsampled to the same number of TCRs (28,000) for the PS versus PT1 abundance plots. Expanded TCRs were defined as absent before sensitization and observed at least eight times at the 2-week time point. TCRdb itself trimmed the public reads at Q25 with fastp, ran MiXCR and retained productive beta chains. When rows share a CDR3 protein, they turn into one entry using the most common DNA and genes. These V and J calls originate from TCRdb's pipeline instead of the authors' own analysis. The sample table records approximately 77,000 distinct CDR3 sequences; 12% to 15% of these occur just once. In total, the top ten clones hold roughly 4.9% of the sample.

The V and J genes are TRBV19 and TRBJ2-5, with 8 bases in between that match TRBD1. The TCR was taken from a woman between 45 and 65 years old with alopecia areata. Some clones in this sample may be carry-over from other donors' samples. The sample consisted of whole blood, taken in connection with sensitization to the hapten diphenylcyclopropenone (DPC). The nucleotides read TGTGCCAGTAGAAGGGGGACAGGTCCGCAAGAGACCCAGTACTTC. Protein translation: CASRRGTGPQETQYF. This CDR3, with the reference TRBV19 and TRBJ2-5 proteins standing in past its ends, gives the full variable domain DGGITQSPKYLFRKEGQNVTLSCEQNLNHDAMYWYRQDPGQGLRLIYYSQIVNDFQKGDIAEGYSVSREKKESFPLTVTSAQKNPTAFYLCASRRGTGPQETQYFGPGTRLLVL.